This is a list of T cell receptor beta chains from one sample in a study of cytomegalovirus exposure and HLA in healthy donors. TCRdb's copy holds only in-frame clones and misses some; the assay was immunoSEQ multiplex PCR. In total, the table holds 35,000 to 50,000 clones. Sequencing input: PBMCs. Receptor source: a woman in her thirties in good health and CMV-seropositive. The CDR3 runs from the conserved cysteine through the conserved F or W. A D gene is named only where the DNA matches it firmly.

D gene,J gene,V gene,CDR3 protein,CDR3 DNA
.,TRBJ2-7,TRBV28,CASRGLASGMLREQYF,TGTGCCAGCAGGGGTCTCGCATCAGGCATGCTCCGCGAGCAGTACTTC
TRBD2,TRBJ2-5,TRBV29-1,CSVEVRTSPGETQYF,TGCAGCGTTGAAGTTCGGACTAGTCCTGGAGAGACCCAGTACTTC
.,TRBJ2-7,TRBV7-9,CASSSLYEQYF,TGTGCCAGCAGCTCTCTGTACGAGCAGTACTTC
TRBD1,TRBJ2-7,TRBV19,CASSESPGQGFDEQYF,TGTGCCAGTAGTGAGTCACCGGGACAGGGGTTCGACGAGCAGTACTTC
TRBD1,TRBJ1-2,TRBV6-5,CASILGQGHPGGYTF,TGTGCCAGCATCCTGGGACAGGGACACCCCGGGGGCTACACCTTC
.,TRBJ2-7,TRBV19,CASRKRQAGHYEQYF,TGTGCCAGTAGGAAGAGACAGGCAGGGCACTACGAGCAGTACTTC
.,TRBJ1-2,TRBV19,CASSPTGHGYTF,TGTGCCAGTAGTCCTACAGGGCATGGCTACACCTTC
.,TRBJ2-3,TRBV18,CASSPWQGRGTDTQYF,TGTGCCAGCTCACCCTGGCAGGGAAGGGGCACAGATACGCAGTATTTT
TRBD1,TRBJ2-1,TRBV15,CATSTGTGGSNEQFF,TGTGCCACCAGCACCGGGACAGGTGGCTCCAATGAGCAGTTCTTC
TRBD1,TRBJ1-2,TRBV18,CASSQGTGVSDYGYTF,TGTGCCAGCTCCCAAGGGACAGGGGTATCCGACTATGGCTACACCTTC
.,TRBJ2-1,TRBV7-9,CASSYPGLKTPFF,TGTGCCAGCAGCTACCCCGGACTGAAAACCCCGTTCTTC
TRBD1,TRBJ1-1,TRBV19,CASSRQGAMNTEAFF,TGTGCCAGTAGTAGACAGGGGGCTATGAACACTGAAGCTTTCTTT
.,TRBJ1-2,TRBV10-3,CAATGSRAYGYTF,TGTGCCGCCACGGGGAGCAGAGCCTATGGCTACACCTTC
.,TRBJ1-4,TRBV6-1,CASSDRGGATNEKLFF,TGTGCCAGCAGTGACCGAGGTGGTGCAACTAATGAAAAACTGTTTTTT
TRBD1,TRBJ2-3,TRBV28,CASSRGPRTDTQYF,TGTGCCAGCAGTAGGGGGCCTCGCACAGATACGCAGTATTTT
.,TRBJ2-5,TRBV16,CASSQRSTQETQYF,TGTGCCAGCAGCCAGCGGAGTACGCAAGAGACCCAGTACTTC
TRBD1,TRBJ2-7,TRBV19,CASSTSMGQGTGEQYF,TGTGCCAGTAGCACCTCTATGGGACAGGGGACCGGCGAGCAGTACTTC
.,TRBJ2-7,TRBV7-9,CASSRLEGEQYF,TGTGCCAGCAGCCGACTTGAGGGAGAGCAGTACTTC
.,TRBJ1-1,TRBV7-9,CASSRATVKNTEAFF,TGTGCCAGCAGCCGAGCTACAGTTAAGAACACTGAAGCTTTCTTT
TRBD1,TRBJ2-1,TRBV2,CASRRQGAEDEQFF,TGTGCCAGCAGGCGACAGGGGGCCGAGGATGAGCAGTTCTTC
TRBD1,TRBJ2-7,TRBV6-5,CASSYGKGGAYEQYF,TGTGCCAGCAGTTACGGAAAAGGGGGCGCCTACGAGCAGTACTTC
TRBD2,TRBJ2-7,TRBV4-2,CASSHPRSSGGGYEQYF,TGTGCCAGCAGTCATCCAAGGTCTAGCGGGGGGGGATACGAGCAGTACTTC
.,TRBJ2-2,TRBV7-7,CASSLGSTPNTGELFF,TGTGCTAGCAGCTTAGGGTCCACACCGAACACCGGGGAGCTGTTTTTT
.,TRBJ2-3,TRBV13,CASSSPSTDTQYF,TGTGCCAGCAGCTCCCCTAGCACAGATACGCAGTATTTT
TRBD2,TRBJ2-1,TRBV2,CASSPGLAGVNEQFF,TGTGCCAGCAGCCCTGGACTAGCGGGGGTCAATGAGCAGTTCTTC
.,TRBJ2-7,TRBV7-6,CASSIYRTHSYEQYF,TGTGCCAGCAGCATCTACAGGACGCACAGTTACGAGCAGTACTTC
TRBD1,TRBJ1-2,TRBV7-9,CASRRTGVALGYGYTF,TGTGCCAGCAGACGGACAGGGGTGGCGCTTGGGTATGGCTACACCTTC
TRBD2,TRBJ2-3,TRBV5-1,CASSPSGGPTDTQYF,TGCGCCAGCAGCCCCAGCGGGGGGCCCACAGATACGCAGTATTTT
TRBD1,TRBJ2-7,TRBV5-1,CASSFLGGQGYEQYF,TGCGCCAGCAGCTTCTTGGGGGGACAGGGGTACGAGCAGTACTTC
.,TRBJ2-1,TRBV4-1,CASSGQDRSYNEQFF,TGCGCCAGCAGCGGTCAGGACAGATCCTACAATGAGCAGTTCTTC
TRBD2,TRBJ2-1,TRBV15,CATSRDPASGGDEQFF,TGTGCCACCAGCAGAGATCCGGCTAGCGGGGGGGATGAGCAGTTCTTC
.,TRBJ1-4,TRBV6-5,CASSYDQLRSEKLFF,TGTGCCAGCAGTTACGACCAATTGAGGAGTGAAAAACTGTTTTTT
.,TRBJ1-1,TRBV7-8,CASSLDSLTEAFF,TGTGCCAGCAGCTTAGACAGTTTAACTGAAGCTTTCTTT
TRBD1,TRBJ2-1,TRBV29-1,CSAGQAEQFF,TGCAGTGCTGGACAGGCTGAGCAGTTCTTC
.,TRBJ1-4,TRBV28,CASSSPSQSRKLFF,TGTGCCAGCAGTTCACCCTCCCAGTCCCGCAAACTGTTTTTT
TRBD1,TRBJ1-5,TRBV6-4,CASSDVYRRGQGSDQPQHF,TGTGCCAGCAGTGACGTTTACAGAAGGGGACAGGGTTCGGATCAGCCCCAGCATTTT
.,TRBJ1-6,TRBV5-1,CASSLDNYSPLHF,TGCGCCAGCAGCTTGGATAATTATTCACCCCTCCACTTT
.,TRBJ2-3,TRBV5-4,CASSLDAGDTQYF,TGTGCCAGCAGCTTGGACGCGGGAGATACGCAGTATTTT
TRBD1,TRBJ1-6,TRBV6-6,CASTLRQGPNSPLHF,TGTGCCAGCACCTTGCGACAGGGGCCAAATTCACCCCTCCACTTT
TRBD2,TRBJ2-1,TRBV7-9,CASSLMTSDEQFF,TGTGCCAGCAGCTTAATGACTAGCGATGAGCAGTTCTTC
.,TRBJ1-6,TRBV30,CAWSVTALNSPLHF,TGTGCCTGGAGTGTGACAGCTTTAAATTCACCCCTCCACTTT
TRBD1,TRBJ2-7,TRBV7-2,CASSTATGGLPYEQYF,TGTGCCAGCAGCACAGCGACAGGGGGATTACCCTACGAGCAGTACTTC
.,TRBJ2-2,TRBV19,CASRSQGNAGELFF,TGTGCCAGTAGAAGTCAGGGCAATGCCGGGGAGCTGTTTTTT
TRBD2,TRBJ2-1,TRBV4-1,CASSQGSWTSGHRSYNEQFF,TGCGCCAGCAGCCAAGGGAGTTGGACTAGCGGCCACCGCTCCTACAATGAGCAGTTCTTC
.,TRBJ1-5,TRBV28,CASSQQGRSGQPQHF,TGTGCCAGCAGTCAGCAGGGGCGGTCAGGTCAGCCCCAGCATTTT
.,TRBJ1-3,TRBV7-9,CASSLGIGHTGSGNTIYF,TGTGCCAGCAGCTTAGGAATCGGTCATACCGGCTCTGGAAACACCATATATTTT